This TCR beta chain was profiled in a study of OX40 agonist ivuxolimab in advanced cancers. Background on the whole study: The costimulatory receptor OX40 (CD134) was targeted by ivuxolimab, a fully human IgG2 agonistic monoclonal antibody. Prior anti-PD-1, anti-PD-L1 or anti-CTLA-4 therapy was permitted, and less than 45% of dose-escalation patients had received checkpoint inhibitors. Peripheral TCRbeta sequencing aimed to test whether ivuxolimab altered TCR sequence diversity and caused clonal T-cell expansion. In the dose-escalation cohort, approximately 80% of patients were male, and the mean age was 60 years with a range of about 20 to 80. Of the approximately 54 dose-escalation patients, hepatocellular carcinoma was present in roughly 19, melanoma in around 15, renal cell carcinoma in 9 and head and neck cancer in 9. Intravenous ivuxolimab was administered to patients every 2 weeks at six dose levels: 0.01, 0.1, 0.3, 1.5, 3 and 10 mg/kg. Partial responses were achieved by three dose-escalation patients, of whom one had hepatocellular carcinoma and two had cutaneous melanoma. The monotherapy dose-escalation portion (N ≈ 55 patients) of the phase I ivuxolimab trial is reported in the paper.

The full study reports these points: On average, CD8+ T cells showed more expanded clones than CD4+ T cells after ivuxolimab. The antigen specificity of the peripheral T cells that underwent clonal expansion was not determined. Clonal expansion of both CD4+ and CD8+ blood T cells was observed from baseline to week 6 at doses 0.1 to 3.0 mg/kg. In the 0.1-3.0 mg/kg groups, partial responders had among the lowest normalized peripheral clonal expansion, particularly in CD8+ T cells. Low levels of normalized T-cell clonal expansion were also shown by some nonresponding patients.

Genomic DNA was extracted from sorted cells for sequencing of the TCRbeta CDR3 region. The immunoSEQ Assay was used for sequencing of TCRbeta CDR3 regions. Not all clones reach the TCRdb copy of this immuneACCESS table, which keeps in-frame sequences only. Checked studies attribute under half of the gap to unresolved V genes and leave the rest unexplained. The sample profile shows 65,000 to 85,000 clones; 87% of them were found once. The ten largest account for roughly 3.7% of the sample. As regards this clone: The target of this receptor is not known. No qualities accompany the bases; no much larger clone lies one base away.

The CDR3, from cysteine to phenylalanine, totals 13 residues. The entry retains the CDR3 DNA only, 39 bases that are in frame from base 1. Between the V and J ends, shortened by 9 bases and 5 bases respectively, the junction contains 14 bases. As encoded in the germline V gene, CDR1 is LGHNT while CDR2 is FRNRAP. The trial excluded patients who had a history of autoimmune disease or were on systemic immunosuppression. In every dose cohort, peripheral blood was drawn for TCR sequencing at baseline, cycle 4 day 1, and cycle 7 day 1. The samples were drawn from a first-in-human, open-label, multicenter phase I dose-escalation trial of ivuxolimab. The trial enrolled adults with locally advanced or metastatic head and neck squamous cell, hepatocellular, melanoma or renal cell carcinoma. CD4+ and CD8+ T cells were sorted separately from peripheral blood before TCR sequencing.

The clonotype was recovered from an adult with an advanced solid tumor such as melanoma, head and neck, liver or kidney cancer. Specimen: CD4+ or CD8+ T cells sorted from blood, collected in a trial of the OX40 agonist ivuxolimab. The chain is made from TRBV12-5 and TRBJ2-1; the D gene identity is not certain. The CDR3 in this case is CARNPLSNNEQFF. The base sequence is TGTGCTAGGAACCCTCTATCGAACAATGAGCAGTTCTTC.